This TCR beta chain was found in a study of response to subunit inactivated influenza vaccine. This CDR3 has 14 residues. Germline V CDR1 and CDR2: SEHNR, FQNEAQ (reference sequence). V lost 7 bases and J lost 7; bases outside the gene matches: 10. MiXCR, run by TCRdb on the RT-PCR reads, gives a single entry per CDR3 protein. The sample contains hundreds of thousands of distinct CDR3 sequences, around a sixth of which appear only once. This clonotype was recorded a few times. The chain joins TRBV7-9 to TRBJ2-3; 8 bases match TRBD2. Sequencing used PBMCs from blood, obtained approximately 13 days after vaccination. The sequence was collected from a man aged 45 to 65 who received an inactivated influenza vaccine. As DNA, the CDR3 is TGTGCCAGCATCCCGAGGACTAGCCGAAATACGCAGTATTTT. Translation: CASIPRTSRNTQYF.